A selection of T cell receptor beta chains follows, all from one sample in a study of OX40 agonist ivuxolimab in advanced cancers. Clones were read by immunoSEQ multiplex PCR, and TCRdb kept only the in-frame ones, dropping some. The sample lists tens of thousands of clones; around 90% were seen once. Specimen: CD4+ or CD8+ T cells sorted from blood, collected in a trial of the OX40 agonist ivuxolimab. These receptors were obtained from an adult with an advanced solid tumor such as melanoma, head and neck, liver or kidney cancer. CDR3s include the opening cysteine and the closing phenylalanine or tryptophan.

TRBV27,CASSLGQATDTQYF
TRBV6-1,CASSEEGRFEAFF
TRBV7-7,CASTQGAGKTQYF
TRBV11-2,CASISGVRGGTIYF
TRBV28,CASSPTVTNEKLFF
TRBV12-5,CASVGGPGGTGELFF
TRBV30,CAWSVLGKETQYF
TRBV5-1,CASSLGTVSPSSGELFF
TRBV27,CASSFSGTGGREQFF
TRBV5-4,CASSFPGLAEQYF
TRBV18,CASSITGTDSNQPQHF
TRBV5-1,CASSFESIEQFF
TRBV18,CASSSDSGELFF
TRBV7-2,CASRYRTDTQYF
TRBV5-1,CASSRGDTGELFF
TRBV27,CASSLAAPTGNFYGYTF
TRBV30,CAWSPGGAKNIQYF
TRBV9,CASSVGAGVFEQYF
TRBV6-5,CASSTTDTQYF
TRBV5-1,CASRGTSGTLSGANVLTF
TRBV19,CASSFQTSGNSDTQYF
TRBV5-1,CASTPGGAPTNEKLFF
TRBV11-2,CASTVLQGGNSPLHF
TRBV2,CASSEQDAVHTIYF
TRBV6-5,CASSSGRGNIQYF
TRBV7-9,CASSFGQGVGYTF
TRBV6-1,CATVAGGPVNEQFF
TRBV18,CASSLRQGAGGTEAFF
TRBV27,CASSYGQTQETQYF
TRBV19,CASSINRVDQPQHF
TRBV5-8,CASSQELAGIQPQHF
TRBV11-2,CASSPQGLGEQYF
TRBV10-3,CAIRPGQDSYEQYF
TRBV29-1,CSAIHFRTGGVSIYEQYF
TRBV4-1,CASSQLGVGDGTEAFF
TRBV6-6,CASSKREMGYYEQYF
TRBV6-6,CASSRLTSGNTGELFF
TRBV5-1,CASSLGGLNTEAFF
TRBV4-2,CASSQDRRGLGANVLTF
TRBV4-1,CASSRLAGSQETQYF
TRBV19,CASSINTPGSYTF
TRBV20-1,CSAGRAYGYTF
TRBV2,CASRDPWLGTQYF
TRBV7-6,CASSLAQGGPDEQYF
TRBV18,CASSATGWGDNTEAFF
TRBV11-2,CASSLASTLAGAAGELFF
TRBV5-1,CASSLGGSSPYNEQFF
TRBV5-1,CASSLGGAYNEQFF
TRBV7-8,CASSLGLAGVTGELFF